The clone carrying this T cell receptor beta chain appeared a few times. From RNA transcripts, TCR beta CDR3 regions were amplified. Primed by the HTBI set, a first-round RT-PCR was run on the TCR CDR3. Via MiXCR, TCRdb re-called the multiplex PCR reads, giving one row per CDR3 protein. The data show around 450,000 distinct CDR3 sequences, about a sixth seen once. The germline CDR1 and CDR2 sequences are SGHTA and FQGNSA. Trimming removed 3 bases from V and 8 bases from J; junction bases left unmatched: 6. The CDR3 extends over 14 amino acids. Hyperthyroidism was newly diagnosed in patients aged 18 to 65 (duration under 2 months). For the diagnoses, clinical symptoms, serum thyroxine and TRAb, thyroid ultrasound and orbital computed tomography were used. This sample was taken from a study of T cells in Graves' hyperthyroidism and ophthalmopathy.

V gene TRBV7-2 combines with J gene TRBJ1-4, with 7 bases lining up with TRBD1. Source material: blood. This clonotype originated in a woman aged 18-29 years with Graves' hyperthyroidism. The CDR3 is CASSFRQGHEKLFF. The CDR3 DNA follows: TGTGCCAGCAGCTTTAGACAGGGTCACGAAAAACTGTTTTTT.